The TCR beta chain under discussion was sequenced for a study of blood T cells in healthy people across ages (dated by TCRdb to between 2015 and 2017). General notes on the study: Template switching captured roughly one uniquely barcoded TCR beta cDNA molecule per two T cells in model experiments. The study measured age-related changes in TCR beta repertoire diversity using deep sequencing normalized with unique cDNA molecular identifiers. Four age groups were formed from the donors: young (average about 15 years), middle-aged (just under 40), aged (approximately 60) and long-lived (less than 85). To avoid experimental bias, donors of different ages were spread randomly across the sequencing lanes. Two additional independent replicas of 1 million unique cDNA reads from the same blood draw were analyzed for two donors (one aged 18 to 29 and one aged 80 or older).

Here V drops 0 bases and J drops 4 bases, and the junction holds 7 bases not matched to any gene. There are 16 amino acids in the CDR3, from cysteine to phenylalanine inclusive. CDR3 DNA is the only sequence kept; it has 48 bases, read in frame from the first base. The germline V gene encodes CDR1 SGHRS and CDR2 YFSETQ. The 40 or so donors, aged about 6 to 95 years, were systemically healthy Caucasian individuals from Russia. Approximately 10 milliliters of peripheral blood were collected from each donor into EDTA-treated Vacutainer tubes. PBMCs were isolated by Ficoll-Paque density-gradient centrifugation, with at least 6.5 million obtained per sample. Total RNA, at least 6 micrograms per sample, was extracted from PBMCs with Trizol reagent. For every donor, flow cytometry on a PBMC aliquot measured the percentage of naive CD45RAhigh/CD27high T cells. Points the paper makes about the study in general: Because donor CMV infection status was unknown, age-related changes in expanded clonotypes were potentially confounded. Bulk unsorted PBMC profiling prevented conclusive comparison of naive and antigen-experienced compartments. Observed TCR beta diversity correlated strongly with the percentage of naive T cells measured by flow cytometry. Estimates of total diversity from one million sequenced T cells were regarded as lower bounds and underestimates. Compared with the aged group, the long-lived group had more naive CD4+ T cells, fewer expanded clones and increased TCR diversity, a pattern suggesting age selection. Observed TCR beta diversity per million T cells fell roughly linearly with age, and a significant reduction was already apparent by age around 36.

In its sample, this clonotype was seen a few times. Its recognized antigen is unknown. No much larger clone is present one base from it, and per-base qualities are unavailable. Libraries were built with 5' RACE. The sample was run on an Illumina HiSeq 2500. The second PCR ran for about 6 to 11 cycles and used a J-beta primer mix along with a sample-barcoded 5' primer. A unique molecular identifier was introduced onto each TCR beta cDNA molecule by a template-switch 5' adaptor carrying 12 random nucleotides. At least 2.5 million CDR3-containing paired-end reads were obtained from each sample. First-strand cDNA was synthesized from all RNA with the Mint cDNA synthesis kit, primed by a TRBC-specific oligonucleotide. Following uracil-DNA glycosylase treatment, a first 18-cycle PCR with universal primers M1SS and BC2_uni_R was performed on all cDNA. The source study handled its data this way. For normalization, 1 million high-quality reads, each with a distinct molecular identifier, were randomly selected from each sample. Instead of being binned into consensus sequences, reads that shared molecular identifiers were thrown out. MiTCR, set to a Q25 quality threshold and the strictest error-elimination algorithm, was used for CDR3 identification, clonotype clustering and error correction. A nonparametric unseen species model with Euler transformation was used to estimate a lower bound on total TCR beta diversity. TCRdb reran the public reads through fastp at Q25 and MiXCR, keeping productive beta chains. Every distinct CDR3 protein forms one entry, paired with its most common genes and DNA. The V and J calls were not made by the authors but by TCRdb's processing. The sample profile shows roughly 1.4 million distinct CDR3 sequences; almost 60% of them were found once. Together, the top ten hold 6.5% to 8.5% of the sample.

The source of this sequence is a man aged 18 to 35 in good health. The sample consisted of blood. The sequence links TRBV5-1 to TRBJ2-1; 7 of the junction bases match TRBD1. The DNA sequence reads TGCGCCAGCAGCTTGGAGGTAGGCAGGGGGTACAATGAGCAGTTCTTC. This translates into CASSLEVGRGYNEQFF. The full variable domain, with segments outside the CDR3 supplied by the reference TRBV5-1 and TRBJ2-1 proteins, appears as KAGVTQTPRYLIKTRGQQVTLSCSPISGHRSVSWYQQTPGQGLQFLFEYFSETQRNKGNFPGRFSGRQFSNSRSEMNVSTLELGDSALYLCASSLEVGRGYNEQFFGPGTRLTVL.